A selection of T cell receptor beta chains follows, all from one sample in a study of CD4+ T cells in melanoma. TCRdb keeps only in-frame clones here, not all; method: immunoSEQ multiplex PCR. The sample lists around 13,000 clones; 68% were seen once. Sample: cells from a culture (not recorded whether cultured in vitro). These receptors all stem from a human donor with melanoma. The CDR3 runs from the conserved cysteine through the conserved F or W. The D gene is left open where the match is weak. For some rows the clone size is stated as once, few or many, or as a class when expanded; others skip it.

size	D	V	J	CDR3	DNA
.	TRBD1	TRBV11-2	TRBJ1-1	CASRKPGQQNTEAFF	TGTGCCAGCAGGAAACCGGGACAGCAGAACACTGAAGCTTTCTTT
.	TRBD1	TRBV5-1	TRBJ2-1	CASSASTGAVGEQFF	TGCGCCAGCAGCGCATCGACAGGGGCGGTCGGTGAGCAGTTCTTC
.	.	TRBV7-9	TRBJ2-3	CASSLARRDTQYF	TGTGCCAGCAGCTTAGCGCGAAGGGATACGCAGTATTTT
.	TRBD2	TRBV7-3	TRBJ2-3	CASSLEGSGGLAGDTQYF	TGTGCCAGCAGCTTAGAAGGGTCGGGAGGACTAGCCGGAGATACGCAGTATTTT
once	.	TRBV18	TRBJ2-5	CASSHAGRQETQYF	TGTGCCAGCTCACACGCGGGCAGACAAGAGACCCAGTACTTC
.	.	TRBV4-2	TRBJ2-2	CASSLFGVTGELFF	TGTGCCAGCAGCTTGTTTGGGGTGACCGGGGAGCTGTTTTTT
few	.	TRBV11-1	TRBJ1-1	CASSLDGLNTEAFF	TGTGCCAGCAGCTTAGACGGGTTGAACACTGAAGCTTTCTTT
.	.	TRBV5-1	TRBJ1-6	CASMAGTNSPLHF	TGCGCCAGCATGGCAGGAACAAATTCACCCCTCCACTTT
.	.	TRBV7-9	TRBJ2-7	CASSFTKSYEQYF	TGTGCCAGCAGCTTTACAAAGAGCTACGAGCAGTACTTC
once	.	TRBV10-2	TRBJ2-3	CATHLVMGFSTDTQYF	TGCGCCACGCACCTTGTTATGGGATTTAGCACAGATACGCAGTATTTT
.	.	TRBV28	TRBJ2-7	CAGRNSFWGEQYF	TGTGCCGGCCGGAATTCCTTCTGGGGGGAGCAGTACTTC
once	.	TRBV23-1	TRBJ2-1	CASSQGRGEPYYNEQFF	TGCGCCAGCAGTCAAGGGAGAGGGGAACCCTACTACAATGAGCAGTTCTTC
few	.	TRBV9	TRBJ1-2	CASSAQGTYGYTF	TGTGCCAGCAGCGCTCAGGGGACGTATGGCTACACCTTC
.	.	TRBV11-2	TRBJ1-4	CASSLVRAEREKLFF	TGTGCCAGCAGCTTAGTCCGGGCAGAGAGGGAAAAACTGTTTTTT
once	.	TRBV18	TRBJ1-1	CASSRTAGEGEAFF	TGTGCCAGCTCACGAACTGCCGGGGAAGGGGAAGCTTTCTTT
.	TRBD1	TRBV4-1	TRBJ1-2	CASSRGTGRSLGYGYTF	TGCGCCAGCAGCCGGGGGACAGGGAGGTCCCTAGGGTATGGCTACACCTTC
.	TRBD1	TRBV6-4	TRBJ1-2	CASSDRGRGYTF	TGTGCCAGCAGTGATAGGGGGCGCGGCTACACCTTC